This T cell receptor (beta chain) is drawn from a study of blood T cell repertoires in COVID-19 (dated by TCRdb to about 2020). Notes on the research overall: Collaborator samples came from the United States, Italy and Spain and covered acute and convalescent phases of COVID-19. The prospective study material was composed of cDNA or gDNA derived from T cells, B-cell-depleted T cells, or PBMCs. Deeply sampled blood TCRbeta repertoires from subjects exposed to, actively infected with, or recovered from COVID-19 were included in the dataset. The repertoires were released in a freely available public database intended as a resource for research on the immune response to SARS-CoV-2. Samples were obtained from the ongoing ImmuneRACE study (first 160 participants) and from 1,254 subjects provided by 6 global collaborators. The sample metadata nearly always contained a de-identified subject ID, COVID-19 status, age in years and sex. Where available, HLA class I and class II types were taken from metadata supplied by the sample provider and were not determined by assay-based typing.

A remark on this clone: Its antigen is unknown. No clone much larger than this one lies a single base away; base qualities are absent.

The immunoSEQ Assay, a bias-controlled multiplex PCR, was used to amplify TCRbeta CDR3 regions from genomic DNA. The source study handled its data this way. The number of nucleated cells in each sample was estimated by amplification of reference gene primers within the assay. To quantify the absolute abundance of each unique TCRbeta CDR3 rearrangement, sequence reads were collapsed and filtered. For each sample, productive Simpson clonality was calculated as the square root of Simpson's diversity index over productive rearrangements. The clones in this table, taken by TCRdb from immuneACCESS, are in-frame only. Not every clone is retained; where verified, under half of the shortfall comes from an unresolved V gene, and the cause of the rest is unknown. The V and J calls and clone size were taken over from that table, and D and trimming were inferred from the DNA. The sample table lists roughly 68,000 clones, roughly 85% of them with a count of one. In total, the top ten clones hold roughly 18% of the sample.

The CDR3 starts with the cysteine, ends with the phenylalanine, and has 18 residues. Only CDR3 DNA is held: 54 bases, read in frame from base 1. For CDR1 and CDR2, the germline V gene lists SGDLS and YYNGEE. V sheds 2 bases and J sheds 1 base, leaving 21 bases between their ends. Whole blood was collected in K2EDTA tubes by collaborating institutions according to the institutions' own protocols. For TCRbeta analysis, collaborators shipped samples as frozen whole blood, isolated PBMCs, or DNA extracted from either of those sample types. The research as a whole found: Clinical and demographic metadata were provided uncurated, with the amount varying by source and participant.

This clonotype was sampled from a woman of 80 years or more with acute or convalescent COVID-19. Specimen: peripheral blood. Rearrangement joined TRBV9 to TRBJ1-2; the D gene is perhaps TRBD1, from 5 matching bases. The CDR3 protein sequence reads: CASSVGTRVPFLNYGYTF. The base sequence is TGTGCCAGCAGCGTCGGAACCAGGGTCCCCTTCCTTAACTATGGCTACACCTTC.